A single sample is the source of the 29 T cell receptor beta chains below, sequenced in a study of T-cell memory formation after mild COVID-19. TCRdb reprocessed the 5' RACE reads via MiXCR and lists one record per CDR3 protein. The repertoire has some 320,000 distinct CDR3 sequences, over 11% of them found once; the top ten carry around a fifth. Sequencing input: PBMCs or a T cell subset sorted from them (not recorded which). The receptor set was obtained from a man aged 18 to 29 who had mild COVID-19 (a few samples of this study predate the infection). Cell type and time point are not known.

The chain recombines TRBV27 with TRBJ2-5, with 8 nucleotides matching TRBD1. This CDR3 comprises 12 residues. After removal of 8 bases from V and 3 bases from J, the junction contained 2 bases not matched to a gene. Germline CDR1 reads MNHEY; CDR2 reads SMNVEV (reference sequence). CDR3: CASADREETQYF. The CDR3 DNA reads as TGTGCCAGCGCGGACAGGGAAGAGACCCAGTACTTC.

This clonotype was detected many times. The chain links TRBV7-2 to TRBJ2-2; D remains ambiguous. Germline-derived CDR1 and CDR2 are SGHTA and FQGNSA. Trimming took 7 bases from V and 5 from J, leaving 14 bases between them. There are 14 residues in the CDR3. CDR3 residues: CASTYGSQTGELFF. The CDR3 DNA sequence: TGTGCCAGCACCTATGGCTCCCAGACCGGGGAGCTGTTTTTT.

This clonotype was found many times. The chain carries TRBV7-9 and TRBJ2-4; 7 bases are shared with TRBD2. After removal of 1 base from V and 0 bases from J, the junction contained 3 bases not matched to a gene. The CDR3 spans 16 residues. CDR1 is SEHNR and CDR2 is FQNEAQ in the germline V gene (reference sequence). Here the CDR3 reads CASSLGGGIAKNIQYF. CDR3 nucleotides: TGTGCCAGCAGCTTAGGCGGGGGAATAGCCAAAAACATTCAGTACTTC.

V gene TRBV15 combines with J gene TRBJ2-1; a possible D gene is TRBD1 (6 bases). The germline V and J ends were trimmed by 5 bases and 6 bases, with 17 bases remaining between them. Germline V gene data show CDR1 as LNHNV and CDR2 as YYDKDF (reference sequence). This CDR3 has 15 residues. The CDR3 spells CATSPRGRGINEQFF. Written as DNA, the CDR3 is TGTGCCACCAGCCCTAGGGGCAGGGGAATCAATGAGCAGTTCTTC. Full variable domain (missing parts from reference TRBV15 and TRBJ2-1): DAMVIQNPRYQVTQFGKPVTLSCSQTLNHNVMYWYQQKSSQAPKLLFHYYDKDFNNEADTPDNFQSRRPNTSFCFLDIRSPGLGDTAMYLCATSPRGRGINEQFFGPGTRLTVL.

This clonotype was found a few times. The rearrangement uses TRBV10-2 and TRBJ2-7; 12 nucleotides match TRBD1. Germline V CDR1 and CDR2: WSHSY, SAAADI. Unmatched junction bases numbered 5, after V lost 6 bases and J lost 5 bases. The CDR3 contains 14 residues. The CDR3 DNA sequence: TGCGCCAGCAGGGGGGACAGGGGGCGCGACGAGCAGTACGTC. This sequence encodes CASRGDRGRDEQYV.

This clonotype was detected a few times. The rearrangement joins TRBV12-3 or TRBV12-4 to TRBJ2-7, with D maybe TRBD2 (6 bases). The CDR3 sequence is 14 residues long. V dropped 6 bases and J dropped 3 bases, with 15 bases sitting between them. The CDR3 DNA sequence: TGTGCCAGCAGCCGCCGTTGCGGGGACTACGAGCAGTACGTC. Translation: CASSRRCGDYEQYV.

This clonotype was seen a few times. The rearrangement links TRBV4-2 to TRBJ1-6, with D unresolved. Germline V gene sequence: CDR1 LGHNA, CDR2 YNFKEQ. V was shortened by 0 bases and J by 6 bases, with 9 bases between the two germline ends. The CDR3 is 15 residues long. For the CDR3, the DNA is TGTGCCAGCAGCCAAGATCAGGCGGTTAATTCACCCCTCCACTTT. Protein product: CASSQDQAVNSPLHF.

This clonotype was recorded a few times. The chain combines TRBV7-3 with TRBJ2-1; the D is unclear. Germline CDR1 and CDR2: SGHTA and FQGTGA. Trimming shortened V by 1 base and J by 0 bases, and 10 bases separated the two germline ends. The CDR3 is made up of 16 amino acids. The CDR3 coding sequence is TGTGCCAGCAGCTTAAAACCGAGACACTCCTACAATGAGCAGTTCTTC. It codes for CASSLKPRHSYNEQFF.

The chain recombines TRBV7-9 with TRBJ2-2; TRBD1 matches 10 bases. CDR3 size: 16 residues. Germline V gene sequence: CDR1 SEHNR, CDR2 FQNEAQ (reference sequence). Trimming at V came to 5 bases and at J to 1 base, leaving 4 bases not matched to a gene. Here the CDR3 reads CASSKGQGENTGELFF. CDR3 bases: TGTGCCAGCAGCAAAGGACAGGGGGAGAACACCGGGGAGCTGTTTTTT.

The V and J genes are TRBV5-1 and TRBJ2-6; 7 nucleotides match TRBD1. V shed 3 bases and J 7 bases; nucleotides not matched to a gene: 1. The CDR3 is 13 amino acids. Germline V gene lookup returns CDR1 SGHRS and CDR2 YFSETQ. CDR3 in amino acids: CASSWDSANVLTF. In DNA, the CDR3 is TGCGCCAGCAGCTGGGACAGCGCCAACGTCCTGACTTTC.

CDR3 in DNA: TGCGCCAGCAGCTACCTTACAGGGGGGAACACTGAAGCTTTCTTT. Protein: CASSYLTGGNTEAFF. V gene TRBV4-3 combines with J gene TRBJ1-1, with 8 nucleotides matching TRBD1. The germline V gene encodes CDR1 LGHNA and CDR2 YSLEER. The CDR3 contains 15 residues. V was pared by 5 bases and J by 1 base, with 6 bases of the junction left unmatched.

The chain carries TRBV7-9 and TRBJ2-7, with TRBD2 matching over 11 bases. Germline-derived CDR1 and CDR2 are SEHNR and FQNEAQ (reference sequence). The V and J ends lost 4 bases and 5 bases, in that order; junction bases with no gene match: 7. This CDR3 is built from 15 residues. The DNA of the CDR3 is TGTGCCAGCAGCTCTAATAGCGGGAGGGTGAACGAGCAGTACGTC. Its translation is CASSSNSGRVNEQYV.

DNA of the CDR3: TGTGCCAGCAGCCCCATCTTCGACCCGTTGGCCGGGGAGCTGTTTTTT. Protein: CASSPIFDPLAGELFF. J is TRBJ2-2 and V is TRBV7-9; no clear D gene. The CDR3 has 16 residues. The V end lost 5 bases, the J end lost 6 bases, and 19 bases lay between the germline ends. Looked up from germline, CDR1 is SEHNR and CDR2 is FQNEAQ (reference sequence). The variable domain in full, completed from reference TRBV7-9 and TRBJ2-2, reads DTGVSQNPRHKITKRGQNVTFRCDPISEHNRLYWYRQTLGQGPEFLTYFQNEAQLEKSRLLSDRFSAERPKGSFSTLEIQRTEQGDSAMYLCASSPIFDPLAGELFFGEGSRLTVL.

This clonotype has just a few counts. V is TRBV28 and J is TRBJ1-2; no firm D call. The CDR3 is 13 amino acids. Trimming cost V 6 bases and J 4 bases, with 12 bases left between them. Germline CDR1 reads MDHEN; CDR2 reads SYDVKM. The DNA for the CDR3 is TGTGCCAGCAGCCCTCCGTCCAGCTATGGCTACACCTTC. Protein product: CASSPPSSYGYTF.

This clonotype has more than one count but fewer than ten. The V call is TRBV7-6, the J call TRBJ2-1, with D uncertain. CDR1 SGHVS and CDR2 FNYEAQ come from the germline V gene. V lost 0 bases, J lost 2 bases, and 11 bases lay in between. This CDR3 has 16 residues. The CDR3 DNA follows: TGTGCCAGCAGCTTAGCAGAAGAGCTAGCCTACAATGAGCAGTTCTTC. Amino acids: CASSLAEELAYNEQFF.

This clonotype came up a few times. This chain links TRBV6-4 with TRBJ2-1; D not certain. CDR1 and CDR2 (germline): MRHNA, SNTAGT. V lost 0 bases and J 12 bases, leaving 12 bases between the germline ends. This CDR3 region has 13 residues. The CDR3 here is CASSDSVRAPQFF. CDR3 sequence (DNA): TGTGCCAGCAGTGACTCGGTCCGGGCCCCGCAGTTCTTC.

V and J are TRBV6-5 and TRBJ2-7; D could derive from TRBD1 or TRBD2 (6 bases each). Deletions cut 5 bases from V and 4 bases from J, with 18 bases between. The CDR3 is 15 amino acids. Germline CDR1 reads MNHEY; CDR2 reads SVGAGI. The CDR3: CASSTPGGPSYEQYF. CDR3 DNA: TGTGCCAGCAGTACCCCCGGGGGCCCCTCGTACGAGCAGTACTTC.

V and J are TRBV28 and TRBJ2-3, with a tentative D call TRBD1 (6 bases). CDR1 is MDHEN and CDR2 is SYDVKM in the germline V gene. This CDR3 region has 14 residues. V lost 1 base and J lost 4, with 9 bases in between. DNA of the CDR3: TGTGCCAGCAGTTTATACCAGGGGCCAGATACGCAGTATTTT. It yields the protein CASSLYQGPDTQYF.

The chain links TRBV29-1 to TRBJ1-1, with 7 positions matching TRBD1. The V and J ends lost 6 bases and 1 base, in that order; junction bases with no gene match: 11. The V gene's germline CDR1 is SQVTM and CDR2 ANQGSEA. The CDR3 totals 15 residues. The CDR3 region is CSVPGGTRSNTEAFF. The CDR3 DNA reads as TGCAGCGTCCCAGGGGGTACACGATCGAACACTGAAGCTTTCTTT.

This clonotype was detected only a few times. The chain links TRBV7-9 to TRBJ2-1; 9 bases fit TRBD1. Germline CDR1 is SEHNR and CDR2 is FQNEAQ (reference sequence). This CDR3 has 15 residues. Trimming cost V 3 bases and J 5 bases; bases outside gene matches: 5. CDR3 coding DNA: TGTGCCAGCAGCTTTCGGGACAGGGCAGACAATGAGCAGTTCTTC. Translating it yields CASSFRDRADNEQFF.

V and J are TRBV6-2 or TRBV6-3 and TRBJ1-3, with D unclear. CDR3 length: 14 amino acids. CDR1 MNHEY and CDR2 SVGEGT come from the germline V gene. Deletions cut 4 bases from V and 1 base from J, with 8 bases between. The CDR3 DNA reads TGTGCCAGCAGTTCGGACCTTTCTGGAAACACCATATATTTT. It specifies CASSSDLSGNTIYF.

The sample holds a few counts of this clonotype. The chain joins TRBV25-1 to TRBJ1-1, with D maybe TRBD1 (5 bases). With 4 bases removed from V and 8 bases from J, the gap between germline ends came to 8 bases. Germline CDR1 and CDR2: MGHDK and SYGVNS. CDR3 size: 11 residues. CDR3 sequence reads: CASSGGIEAFF. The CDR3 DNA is TGTGCCAGCAGTGGGGGCATCGAAGCTTTCTTT. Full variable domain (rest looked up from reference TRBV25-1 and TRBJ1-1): EADIYQTPRYLVIGTGKKITLECSQTMGHDKMYWYQQDPGMELHLIHYSYGVNSTEKGDLSSESTVSRIRTEHFPLTLESARPSHTSQYLCASSGGIEAFFGQGTRLTVV.

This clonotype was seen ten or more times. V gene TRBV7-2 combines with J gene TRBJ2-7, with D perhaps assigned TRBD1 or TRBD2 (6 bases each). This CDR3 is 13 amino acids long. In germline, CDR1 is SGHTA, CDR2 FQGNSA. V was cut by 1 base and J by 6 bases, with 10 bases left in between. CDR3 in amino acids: CASSLVGGGEQYF. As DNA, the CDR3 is TGTGCCAGCAGCTTAGTAGGAGGGGGCGAGCAGTACTTC.

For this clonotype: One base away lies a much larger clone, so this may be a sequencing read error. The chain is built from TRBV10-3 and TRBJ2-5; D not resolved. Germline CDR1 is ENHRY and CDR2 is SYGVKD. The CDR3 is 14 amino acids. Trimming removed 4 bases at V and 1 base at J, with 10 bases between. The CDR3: CAISGLEVQETQYF. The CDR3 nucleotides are TGTGCCATCAGTGGTTTGGAAGTCCAAGAGACCCAGTACTTC.

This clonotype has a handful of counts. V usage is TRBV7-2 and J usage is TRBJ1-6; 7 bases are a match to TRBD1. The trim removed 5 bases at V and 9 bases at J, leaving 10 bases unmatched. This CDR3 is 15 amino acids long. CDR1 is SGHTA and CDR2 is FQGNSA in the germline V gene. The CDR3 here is CASSPRQGGSSPLHF. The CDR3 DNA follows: TGTGCCAGCAGCCCCCGTCAGGGGGGAAGTTCACCCCTCCACTTT.

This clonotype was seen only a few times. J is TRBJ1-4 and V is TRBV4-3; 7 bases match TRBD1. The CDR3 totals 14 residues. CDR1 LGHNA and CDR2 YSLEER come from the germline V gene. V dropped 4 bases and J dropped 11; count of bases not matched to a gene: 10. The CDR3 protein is CASSPGRGRRKLFF. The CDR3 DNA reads TGCGCCAGCAGCCCGGGGAGGGGGCGTAGGAAACTGTTTTTT.

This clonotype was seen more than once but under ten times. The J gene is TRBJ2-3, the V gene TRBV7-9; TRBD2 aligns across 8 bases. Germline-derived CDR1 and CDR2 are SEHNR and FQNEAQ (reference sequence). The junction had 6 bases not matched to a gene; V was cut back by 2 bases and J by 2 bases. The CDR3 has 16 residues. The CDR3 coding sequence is TGTGCCAGCAGCTTATATGCGGGGGGTCCCACAGATACGCAGTATTTT. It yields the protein CASSLYAGGPTDTQYF.

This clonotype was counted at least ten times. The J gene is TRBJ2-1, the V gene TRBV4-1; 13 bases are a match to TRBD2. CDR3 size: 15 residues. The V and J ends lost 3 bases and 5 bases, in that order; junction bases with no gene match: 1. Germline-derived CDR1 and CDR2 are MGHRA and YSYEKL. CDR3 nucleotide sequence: TGCGCCAGCAGCCACGGACTAGCGGGAGACAATGAGCAGTTCTTC. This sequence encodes CASSHGLAGDNEQFF.

The CDR3 spells CASSQGWDRTDTQYF. The CDR3 DNA sequence: TGCGCCAGCAGCCAAGGCTGGGACCGGACAGATACGCAGTATTTT. The V gene is TRBV4-3, the J gene TRBJ2-3; either TRBD1 or TRBD2 may supply D (5 bases each). V shed 1 base and J shed 3 bases, with 11 bases lying between them. The CDR3 is 15 residues long. CDR1 is LGHNA and CDR2 is YSLEER in the germline V gene.